This T cell receptor beta chain emerged from a study of beta chain features in type 1 diabetes. The entirety of the isolated RNA underwent reverse transcription, so expressed TCRB transcripts were sequenced. Assay used: immunoSEQ multiplex PCR; TCRdb lists only in-frame clones, some missing. The profile shows under 350,000 clones, under 8.5% of them singletons. Trimming pared 0 bases from V and 6 bases from J, leaving 12 bases between. The CDR3 sequence is 14 residues long. From germline, CDR1 is LGHNA and CDR2 YSLEER. The sample holds many counts of this clone. V is TRBV4-3 and J is TRBJ2-7; D gene uncertain. The TCR comes from a woman aged 18-30 years in good health. The material sequenced was central memory CD4+ T cells from blood. The CDR3 region is CASSQDVGTLEQYF. The CDR3 region has the DNA TGCGCCAGCAGCCAAGATGTTGGTACCCTCGAGCAGTACTTC.